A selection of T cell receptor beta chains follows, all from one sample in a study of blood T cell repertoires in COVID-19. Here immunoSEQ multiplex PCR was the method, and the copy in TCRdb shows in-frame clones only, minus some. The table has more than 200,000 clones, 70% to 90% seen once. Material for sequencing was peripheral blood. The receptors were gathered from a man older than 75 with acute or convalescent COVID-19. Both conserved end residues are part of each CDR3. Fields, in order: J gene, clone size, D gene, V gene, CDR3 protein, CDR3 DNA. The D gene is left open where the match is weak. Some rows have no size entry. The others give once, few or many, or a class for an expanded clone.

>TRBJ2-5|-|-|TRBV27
CASSPPSTGVETQYF
TGTGCCAGCAGTCCCCCTTCGACAGGAGTGGAGACCCAGTACTTC
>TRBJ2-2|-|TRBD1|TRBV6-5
CASSWTGFTGELFF
TGTGCCAGCAGTTGGACAGGGTTCACCGGGGAGCTGTTTTTT
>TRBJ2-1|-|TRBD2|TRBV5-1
CASSLLGLAYNEQFF
TGCGCCAGCAGCTTGCTAGGACTAGCGTACAATGAGCAGTTCTTC
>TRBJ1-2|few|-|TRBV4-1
CASSPQGFGVYGYTF
TGCGCCAGCAGCCCACAGGGTTTTGGGGTCTATGGCTACACCTTC
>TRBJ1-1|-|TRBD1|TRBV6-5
CASNRQGRVTEAFF
TGTGCCAGCAATAGACAGGGGAGAGTCACTGAAGCTTTCTTT
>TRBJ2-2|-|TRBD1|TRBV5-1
CASSGWTGVNTGELFF
TGCGCCAGCAGCGGATGGACAGGGGTCAACACCGGGGAGCTGTTTTTT
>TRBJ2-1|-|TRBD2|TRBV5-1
CASSLGMGAGGRNNEQFF
TGCGCCAGCAGCTTGGGGATGGGAGCGGGAGGGCGGAACAATGAGCAGTTCTTC
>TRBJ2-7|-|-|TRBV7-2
CASSPVLTGSEQYF
TGTGCCAGCAGCCCGGTGCTGACGGGAAGCGAGCAGTACTTC
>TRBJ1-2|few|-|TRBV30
CAWSVQDHYGYTF
TGTGCCTGGAGTGTACAGGACCACTATGGCTACACCTTC
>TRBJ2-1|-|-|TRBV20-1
CSASRDRQYYNEQFF
TGCAGTGCTAGTCGTGACAGGCAATACTACAATGAGCAGTTCTTC
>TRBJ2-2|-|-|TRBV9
CASSVDGSGSTGELFF
TGTGCCAGCAGCGTAGATGGTAGCGGATCCACCGGGGAGCTGTTTTTT
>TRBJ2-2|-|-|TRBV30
CAWKGIAANTGELFF
TGTGCCTGGAAGGGAATAGCGGCGAACACCGGGGAGCTGTTTTTT
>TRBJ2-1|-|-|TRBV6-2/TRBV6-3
CASSYSVREQFF
TGTGCCAGCAGTTACTCAGTCAGGGAGCAGTTCTTC
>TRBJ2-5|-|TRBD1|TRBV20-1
CSASASRTGGETQYF
TGCAGTGCTAGTGCCTCCCGGACAGGGGGAGAGACCCAGTACTTC
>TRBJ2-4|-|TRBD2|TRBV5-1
CASSVQAGMGIKNIQYF
TGCGCCAGCAGCGTACAAGCGGGAATGGGCATCAAAAACATTCAGTACTTC
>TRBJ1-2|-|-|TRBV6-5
CASGGFPNYGYTF
TGTGCCAGTGGGGGGTTCCCAAACTATGGCTACACCTTC
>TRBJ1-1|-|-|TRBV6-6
CASSYEGSHDTEAFF
TGTGCCAGCAGTTACGAGGGATCCCACGACACTGAAGCTTTCTTT
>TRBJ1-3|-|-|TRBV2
CASSEPPGGNTIYF
TGTGCCAGCAGTGAACCCCCAGGGGGAAACACCATATATTTT
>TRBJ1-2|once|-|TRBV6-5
CASSYAGRTGYTF
TGTGCCAGCAGTTACGCGGGGAGGACTGGCTACACCTTC
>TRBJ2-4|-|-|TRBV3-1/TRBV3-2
CASSQETTDSGLAKNIQYF
TGTGCCAGCAGCCAAGAAACCACCGACTCGGGTCTAGCCAAAAACATTCAGTACTTC
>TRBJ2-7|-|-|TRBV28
CASSPPLGPYEQYF
TGTGCCAGCAGTCCTCCCCTTGGGCCCTACGAGCAGTACTTC
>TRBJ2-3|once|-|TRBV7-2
CASSLEIARTDTQYF
TGTGCCAGCAGCTTAGAGATAGCGCGCACAGATACGCAGTATTTT
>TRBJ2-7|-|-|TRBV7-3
CASSLEPSANSYEQYF
TGTGCCAGCAGCTTGGAACCTAGCGCGAACTCCTACGAGCAGTACTTC
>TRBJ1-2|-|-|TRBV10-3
CAISDQGRANYGYTF
TGTGCCATCAGTGATCAGGGCAGGGCTAACTATGGCTACACCTTC